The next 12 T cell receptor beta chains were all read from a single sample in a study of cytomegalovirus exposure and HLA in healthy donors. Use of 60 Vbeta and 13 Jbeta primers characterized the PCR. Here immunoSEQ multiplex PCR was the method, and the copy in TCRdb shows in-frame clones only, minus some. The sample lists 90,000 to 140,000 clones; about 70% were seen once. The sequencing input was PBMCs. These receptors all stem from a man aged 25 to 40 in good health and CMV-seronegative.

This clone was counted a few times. The CDR3 coding sequence is TGTGCCAGCAGCTTTGGGATTCGGGAAATGAACACTGAAGCTTTCTTT. Its translation is CASSFGIREMNTEAFF. This sequence joins TRBV7-8 and TRBJ1-1; the D is unclear. This CDR3 region has 16 residues. The V end lost 3 bases, the J end lost 0 bases, and 14 bases lay between the germline ends. Germline V CDR1 and CDR2: SGHVS, FQNEAQ. Combining the CDR3 with reference TRBV7-8 and TRBJ1-1 gives the whole variable domain GAGVSQSPRYKVAKRGQDVALRCDPISGHVSLFWYQQALGQGPEFLTYFQNEAQLDKSGLPSDRFFAERPEGSVSTLKIQRTQQEDSAVYLCASSFGIREMNTEAFFGQGTRLTVV.

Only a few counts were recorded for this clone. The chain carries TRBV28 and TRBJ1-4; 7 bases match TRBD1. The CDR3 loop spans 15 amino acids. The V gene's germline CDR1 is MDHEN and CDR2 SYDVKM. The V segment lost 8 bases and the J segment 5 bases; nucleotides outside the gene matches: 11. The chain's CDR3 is CASHSGTAWNEKLFF. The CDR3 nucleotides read TGTGCCAGCCATTCGGGGACAGCTTGGAATGAAAAACTGTTTTTT.

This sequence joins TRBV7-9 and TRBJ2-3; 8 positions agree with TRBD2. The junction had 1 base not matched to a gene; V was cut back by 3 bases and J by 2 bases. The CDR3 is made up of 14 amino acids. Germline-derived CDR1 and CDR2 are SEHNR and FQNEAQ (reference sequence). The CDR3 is CASSFSGTTDTQYF. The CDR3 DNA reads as TGTGCCAGCAGCTTTAGCGGGACCACAGATACGCAGTATTTT.

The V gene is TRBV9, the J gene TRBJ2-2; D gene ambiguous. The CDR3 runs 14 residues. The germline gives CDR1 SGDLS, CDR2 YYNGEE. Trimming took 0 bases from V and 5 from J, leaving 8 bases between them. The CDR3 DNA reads TGTGCCAGCAGCGTAGATGGCGGAACCGGGGAGCTGTTTTTT. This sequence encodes CASSVDGGTGELFF.

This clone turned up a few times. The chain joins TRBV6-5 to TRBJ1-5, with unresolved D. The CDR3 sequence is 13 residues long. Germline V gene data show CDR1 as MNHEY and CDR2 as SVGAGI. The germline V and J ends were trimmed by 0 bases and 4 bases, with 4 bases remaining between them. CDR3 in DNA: TGTGCCAGCAGTTACTCCCGGAATCAGCCCCAGCATTTT. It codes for CASSYSRNQPQHF.

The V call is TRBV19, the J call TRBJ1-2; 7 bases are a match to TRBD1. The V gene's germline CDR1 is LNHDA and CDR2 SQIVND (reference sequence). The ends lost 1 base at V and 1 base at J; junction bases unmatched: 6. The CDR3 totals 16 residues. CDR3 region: CASSIASTGNNYGYTF. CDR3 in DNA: TGTGCCAGTAGTATAGCCTCGACAGGGAATAACTATGGCTACACCTTC.

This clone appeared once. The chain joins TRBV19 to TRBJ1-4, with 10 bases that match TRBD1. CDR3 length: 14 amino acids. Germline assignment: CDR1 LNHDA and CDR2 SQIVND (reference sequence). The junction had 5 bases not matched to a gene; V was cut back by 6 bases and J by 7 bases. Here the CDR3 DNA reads TGTGCCAGTAGAAGACAGGGGGCGCGTGAAAAACTGTTTTTT. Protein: CASRRQGAREKLFF.

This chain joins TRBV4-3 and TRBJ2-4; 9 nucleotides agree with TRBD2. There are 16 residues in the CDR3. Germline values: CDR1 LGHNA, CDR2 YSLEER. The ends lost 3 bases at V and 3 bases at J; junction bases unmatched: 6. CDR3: CASSQYSGSGKNIQYF. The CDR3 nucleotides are TGCGCCAGCAGCCAGTATAGCGGGAGTGGCAAAAACATTCAGTACTTC.

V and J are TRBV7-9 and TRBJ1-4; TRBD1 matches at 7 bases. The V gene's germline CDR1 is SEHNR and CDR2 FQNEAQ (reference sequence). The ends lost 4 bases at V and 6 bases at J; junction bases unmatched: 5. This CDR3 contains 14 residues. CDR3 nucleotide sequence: TGTGCCAGCAGCTCTGACAGGGATTATGAAAAACTGTTTTTT. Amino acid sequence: CASSSDRDYEKLFF. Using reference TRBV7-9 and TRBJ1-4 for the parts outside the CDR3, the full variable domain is DTGVSQNPRHKITKRGQNVTFRCDPISEHNRLYWYRQTLGQGPEFLTYFQNEAQLEKSRLLSDRFSAERPKGSFSTLEIQRTEQGDSAMYLCASSSDRDYEKLFFGSGTQLSVL.

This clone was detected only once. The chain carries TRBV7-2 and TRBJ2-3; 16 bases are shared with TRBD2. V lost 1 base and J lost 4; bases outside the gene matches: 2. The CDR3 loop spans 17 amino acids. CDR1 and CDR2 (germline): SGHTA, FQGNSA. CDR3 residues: CASSLVGTSGRADTQYF. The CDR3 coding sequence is TGTGCCAGCAGCTTAGTGGGGACTAGCGGGAGGGCAGATACGCAGTATTTT. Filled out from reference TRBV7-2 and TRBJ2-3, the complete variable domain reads GAGVSQSPSNKVTEKGKDVELRCDPISGHTALYWYRQSLGQGLEFLIYFQGNSAPDKSGLPSDRFSAERTGGSVSTLTIQRTQQEDSAVYLCASSLVGTSGRADTQYFGPGTRLTVL.

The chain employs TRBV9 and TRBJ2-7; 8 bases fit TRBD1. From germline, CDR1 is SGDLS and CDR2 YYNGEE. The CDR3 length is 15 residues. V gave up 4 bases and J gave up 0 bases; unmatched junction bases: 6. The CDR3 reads CASSPRTGSSYEQYF. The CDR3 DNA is TGTGCCAGCAGCCCGCGGACAGGGAGCTCCTACGAGCAGTACTTC.

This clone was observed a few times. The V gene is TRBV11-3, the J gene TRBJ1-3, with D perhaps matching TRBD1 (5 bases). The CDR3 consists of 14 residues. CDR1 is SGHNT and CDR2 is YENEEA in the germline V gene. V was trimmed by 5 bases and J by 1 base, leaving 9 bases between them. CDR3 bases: TGTGCCAGCAGCCCCAGGACATCTGGAAACACCATATATTTT. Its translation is CASSPRTSGNTIYF.